This entry is about one TCR beta chain. V was shortened by 4 bases and J by 1 base, with 7 bases between the two germline ends. The germline CDR1 and CDR2 sequences are MNHEY and SMNVEV (reference sequence). CDR3 size: 13 residues. In the source study's methods: It was from reference gene primer amplification that nucleated cell counts were estimated. Only in-frame clones appear in the TCRdb table, and some are missing; sequencing was by immunoSEQ multiplex PCR. D and trimming were read from the DNA, whereas the V and J calls and clone size are those reported in that table. The table has about 140,000 clones, roughly 88% seen once; the top ten hold around 26%. The data stem from a study of blood T cell repertoires in COVID-19. At the level of the study: Italy, Spain and the United States were the sources of the convalescent and acute COVID-19 samples. PBMCs, B-cell-depleted T cells, or T cells provided the cDNA or gDNA that made up the material.

The J gene is TRBJ1-1, the V gene TRBV27; weak D call: TRBD1 (5 bases). The TCR sequence derives from a human donor in a cohort sampled during active COVID-19. The sample comprised peripheral blood. CDR3 loop: CASSWGGNTEAFF. The CDR3 DNA is TGTGCCAGCAGTTGGGGCGGGAACACTGAAGCTTTCTTT.